Listed below are T cell receptor beta chains from one sample, sequenced in a study of blood T cell repertoires in COVID-19. The data were produced by immunoSEQ multiplex PCR, yet TCRdb's version contains in-frame clones alone and is incomplete. The sample holds about 260,000 clones, 85% to 90% seen once. The sequenced sample was peripheral blood. These receptors were taken from a woman aged 40 to 55 who had recovered from COVID-19. Both conserved end residues are part of each CDR3. The D gene is left open where the match is weak. Clone size, where shown, is once, few, many, or a class for clones that have expanded.

V	D	size	J	CDR3	DNA
TRBV3-1/TRBV3-2	TRBD2	once	TRBJ2-7	CASSQVPLAGTYEQYF	TGTGCCAGCAGCCAAGTACCACTAGCGGGGACCTACGAGCAGTACTTC
TRBV12-3/TRBV12-4	NA	NA	TRBJ2-7	CASSLGVNYEQYF	TGTGCCAGCAGTTTAGGAGTAAACTACGAGCAGTACTTC
TRBV5-1	TRBD1	NA	TRBJ2-7	CASSNPGQGPSYEQYF	TGCGCCAGTTCCAACCCGGGACAGGGGCCTTCCTACGAGCAGTACTTC
TRBV2	TRBD1	NA	TRBJ1-5	CASSRDRGHQPQHF	TGTGCCAGCAGCCGGGACAGGGGCCATCAGCCCCAGCATTTT
TRBV5-6	TRBD2	NA	TRBJ2-3	CASSLGVAGGLRQAQYF	TGTGCCAGCAGCTTGGGGGTAGCGGGGGGCCTTAGGCAGGCGCAGTATTTT
TRBV11-2	TRBD1	few	TRBJ1-4	CASSLGSGGELFF	TGTGCCAGCAGCTTAGGCTCAGGGGGAGAACTGTTTTTT
TRBV4-1	NA	NA	TRBJ1-1	CASSQDKEKAFF	TGCGCCAGCAGCCAAGACAAGGAGAAAGCTTTCTTT
TRBV5-1	TRBD1	NA	TRBJ1-2	CASSPGTEDRGYTF	TGCGCCAGCAGCCCCGGGACAGAGGACCGCGGCTACACCTTC
TRBV7-4	TRBD1	NA	TRBJ2-4	CASSEPGQGRLLAKNIQYF	TGTGCCAGCAGCGAACCCGGACAGGGGAGGCTACTAGCCAAAAACATTCAGTACTTC
TRBV13	NA	NA	TRBJ1-4	CASTQGGANEKLFF	TGTGCCAGCACCCAGGGAGGGGCTAATGAAAAACTGTTTTTT
TRBV6-6	TRBD1	NA	TRBJ1-5	CASSSVRDRSSGSGIQPQHF	TGTGCCAGCAGCTCCGTCCGGGACAGGTCGTCGGGGTCGGGGATTCAGCCCCAGCATTTT
TRBV9	NA	NA	TRBJ2-5	CASSVEMAGTQYF	TGTGCCAGCAGCGTAGAAATGGCGGGGACCCAGTACTTC
TRBV14	NA	NA	TRBJ1-1	CASSQDRGNTEAFF	TGTGCCAGCAGCCAAGATCGGGGGAACACTGAAGCTTTCTTT
TRBV7-9	TRBD1	NA	TRBJ2-5	CASSGPTGGPQTQYF	TGTGCCAGCAGCGGCCCAACAGGGGGCCCCCAGACCCAGTACTTC
TRBV11-2	TRBD1	once	TRBJ2-7	CASNLQMGQIYEQYF	TGTGCCAGCAACTTACAAATGGGACAGATCTACGAGCAGTACTTC
TRBV7-2	TRBD1	NA	TRBJ2-2	CASSWTGDTGELFF	TGTGCCAGCAGCTGGACAGGGGACACCGGGGAGCTGTTTTTT
TRBV9	NA	NA	TRBJ1-6	CASSPLGGDNSPLHF	TGTGCCAGCAGCCCCCTAGGCGGGGACAATTCACCCCTCCACTTT
TRBV19	NA	few	TRBJ1-3	CASSEDSGNTIYF	TGTGCCAGTAGTGAGGACTCTGGAAACACCATATATTTT
TRBV3-1/TRBV3-2	TRBD1	NA	TRBJ1-6	CASSQVEGANSPLHF	TGTGCCAGCAGCCAAGTGGAGGGGGCCAATTCACCCCTCCACTTT
TRBV30	NA	NA	TRBJ2-2	CAWSVTANTGELFF	TGTGCCTGGAGTGTTACAGCGAACACCGGGGAGCTGTTTTTT
TRBV3-1/TRBV3-2	TRBD1	few	TRBJ1-2	CASSLRQGAGYTF	TGTGCCAGCAGCCTGCGACAGGGGGCTGGCTACACCTTC
TRBV6-6	NA	NA	TRBJ1-5	CASSLVLPDQPQHF	TGTGCCAGCAGTTTAGTCCTCCCCGATCAGCCCCAGCATTTT
TRBV5-1	TRBD2	once	TRBJ2-5	CASSLNGAGLAETQYF	TGCGCCAGCAGCTTAAATGGAGCGGGACTAGCGGAGACCCAGTACTTC
TRBV19	NA	few	TRBJ1-4	CASSTQPTGSTNEKLFF	TGTGCCAGTAGTACCCAACCAACAGGCTCAACTAATGAAAAACTGTTTTTT
TRBV5-1	NA	NA	TRBJ2-3	CASSSRTGIGTDTQYF	TGCGCCAGCAGCTCCCGGACTGGCATCGGCACAGATACGCAGTATTTT
TRBV19	TRBD1	NA	TRBJ2-4	CASSRSRDRVAKNIQYF	TGTGCCAGTAGTAGATCTCGGGACAGGGTAGCCAAAAACATTCAGTACTTC
TRBV11-2	NA	NA	TRBJ1-6	CASSLEGDSPLHF	TGTGCCAGCAGCTTAGAGGGAGATTCACCCCTCCACTTT
TRBV20-1	TRBD1	few	TRBJ2-7	CSASRLRGQGDHEQYF	TGCAGTGCTAGTCGATTAAGGGGACAGGGGGACCACGAGCAGTACTTC